The sequence of this T cell receptor beta chain was determined in a study of blood T cell repertoires in COVID-19. Background on the study: T cells, B-cell-depleted T cells, or PBMCs provided the cDNA or gDNA that served as material.

How the authors handled the data: Scientists estimated how many nucleated cells there were by amplifying reference gene primers. Assay used: immunoSEQ multiplex PCR; TCRdb lists only in-frame clones, some missing. V, J and clone size reflect that table, while D and trimming were determined from the DNA. The sample contains about 200,000 clones, about 82% of which appear only once. Grouping used clinical history reported by participants in a survey and questionnaire. The sequence came from a man aged 40-49 years with acute COVID-19. Sequenced sample: PBMCs or T cells enriched from blood (not recorded which).

DNA of the CDR3: TGTGCCAGCAGTTGGGGGGACCATCAGCCCCAGCATTTT. As protein: CASSWGDHQPQHF. The rearrangement joins TRBV2 to TRBJ1-5, with D possibly being TRBD1 (5 bases). Trimming removed 5 bases at V and 5 bases at J, with 10 bases between. CDR1 is SNHLY, CDR2 FYNNEI, per germline. This CDR3 is built from 13 residues.